The 11 T cell receptor beta chains listed next were all sequenced from one sample in a study of T cell responses to AZD1222 COVID-19 vaccine. TCRdb keeps only in-frame clones here, not all; method: immunoSEQ multiplex PCR. The table shows 150,000 to 200,000 clones, with 85% to 90% occurring only once. The sample was peripheral blood, taken on day 0 of AZD1222 vaccination. These receptors were taken from an adult in good health.

This clone was found once. The chain carries TRBV2 and TRBJ2-5; 7 nucleotides agree with TRBD1. CDR3 length: 13 amino acids. Trimming took 7 bases from V and 2 from J; bases not matched to a gene: 4. CDR1 and CDR2 from the germline V gene are SNHLY and FYNNEI. This CDR3 is CASNRDSQETQYF. DNA for the CDR3: TGTGCCAGCAACCGGGACAGTCAAGAGACCCAGTACTTC.

The rearrangement joins TRBV5-1 to TRBJ1-2, with unresolved D. The CDR3 contains 15 residues. Germline-derived CDR1 and CDR2 are SGHRS and YFSETQ. V dropped 2 bases and J dropped 0 bases, with 11 bases sitting between them. CDR3 amino acids: CASSFETGTNYGYTF. The CDR3 DNA reads TGCGCCAGCAGCTTCGAGACGGGTACTAACTATGGCTACACCTTC.

Written as DNA, the CDR3 is TGTGCCAGTAGTCCGCAGGGAATGGGGGCCACCTACGAGCAGTACTTC. It codes for CASSPQGMGATYEQYF. This chain links TRBV19 with TRBJ2-7; weak D call: TRBD1 (6 bases). The CDR3 totals 16 residues. CDR1 is LNHDA, CDR2 SQIVND, per germline (reference sequence). V was trimmed by 5 bases and J by 2 bases, leaving 19 bases between them.

The chain employs TRBV7-2 and TRBJ1-5; D is uncertain. Looked up from germline, CDR1 is SGHTA and CDR2 is FQGNSA. The CDR3 is 16 residues long. Trimming took off 5 bases at V and 3 bases at J, with 17 bases between the two ends. In nucleotides, the CDR3 is TGTGCCAGCAGCGAGACGGCGTCTCCCCTCAATCAGCCCCAGCATTTT. The encoded protein is CASSETASPLNQPQHF.

The table lists this clone with a few counts. The V call is TRBV6-2 or TRBV6-3, the J call TRBJ2-1; 7 nucleotides align to TRBD1. The CDR3 spans 17 residues. With V trimmed by 0 bases and J by 3 bases, 8 bases remained unmatched. Germline values: CDR1 MNHEY, CDR2 SVGEGT. The CDR3 is CASSYSPPGGVYNEQFF. CDR3 in DNA: TGTGCCAGCAGTTACTCGCCCCCAGGGGGTGTCTACAATGAGCAGTTCTTC.

This clone came up many times. The DNA for the CDR3 is TGTGCCAGTAGCAGACCTGGGACATCCGTCAATGAGCAGTTCTTC. Its translation: CASSRPGTSVNEQFF. This rearrangement joins TRBV19 to TRBJ2-1; a possible D gene is TRBD1 (6 bases). The germline V gene encodes CDR1 LNHDA and CDR2 SQIVND (reference sequence). Trimming took off 6 bases at V and 6 bases at J, with 18 bases between the two ends. The CDR3 consists of 15 residues.

This clone has just a few counts. The V call is TRBV29-1, the J call TRBJ2-1; D call uncertain. The CDR3 contains 12 residues. Germline CDR1 is SQVTM and CDR2 is ANQGSEA. V lost 0 bases and J 11 bases, leaving 11 bases between the germline ends. CDR3 protein: CSVEDHPPKQFF. The CDR3 coding sequence is TGCAGCGTTGAAGATCACCCCCCAAAGCAGTTCTTC.

The DNA for the CDR3 is TGTGCCAGCAGTTATCGGGACAGGGTGAAGAGTGGGACCCAGTACTTC. It translates to CASSYRDRVKSGTQYF. The chain uses TRBV6-2 or TRBV6-3 and TRBJ2-5; 9 positions agree with TRBD1. CDR1 and CDR2 (germline): MNHEY, SVGEGT. J was trimmed by 7 bases and V by 3 bases; bases with no gene match: 12. This CDR3 is built from 16 residues.

This chain connects TRBV11-2 to TRBJ2-7; unclear D gene. Trimming stripped 4 bases from V and 0 bases from J, with 4 bases between. The CDR3 is 12 residues long. The germline V gene encodes CDR1 SGHAT and CDR2 FQNNGV. The CDR3: CASSSSSYEQYF. The CDR3, as DNA: TGTGCCAGCAGCTCAAGCTCCTACGAGCAGTACTTC.

The V and J genes are TRBV7-9 and TRBJ1-2; D not certain. This CDR3 has 14 amino acids. The germline CDR1 and CDR2 sequences are SEHNR and FQNEAQ (reference sequence). Trimming pared 1 base from V and 3 bases from J, leaving 9 bases between. The CDR3 coding sequence is TGTGCCAGCAGCTTAGAGAGGGCGGACTATGGCTACACCTTC. It codes for CASSLERADYGYTF.

The chain carries TRBV4-3 and TRBJ1-5; D unclear. This CDR3 has 15 amino acids. Trimming shortened V by 0 bases and J by 3 bases, and 9 bases separated the two germline ends. Germline V gives CDR1 LGHNA, CDR2 YSLEER. CDR3: CASSQDLAANQPQHF. CDR3 DNA: TGCGCCAGCAGCCAAGATTTGGCGGCCAATCAGCCCCAGCATTTT.